A selection of T cell receptor beta chains follows, all from one sample in a study of stem cell transplantation in POMP-related autoinflammatory disease. Sequencing used immunoSEQ multiplex PCR; TCRdb keeps in-frame clones, though not all of them. The table records about 8,000 clones, roughly nine tenths of them present only once. Specimen: CD8+ T cells from PBMCs, collected before stem cell transplantation. Receptors were obtained from a human donor with POMP-related autoinflammation and immune dysregulation (PRAID). CDR3s include the opening cysteine and the closing phenylalanine or tryptophan. D genes are given only for firm matches. Size is stated for part of the rows, as once, few or many counts, or as a class when the clone is expanded.

V gene	D gene	clone size	J gene	CDR3 protein	CDR3 DNA
TRBV11-2	NA	NA	TRBJ2-1	CASSPSGRIYNEQFF	TGTGCCAGCAGCCCAAGTGGGAGGATATACAATGAGCAGTTCTTC
TRBV4-1	NA	NA	TRBJ1-1	CASSQAGHVNTEAFF	TGCGCCAGCAGCCAAGCCGGGCACGTGAACACTGAAGCTTTCTTT
TRBV23-1	NA	NA	TRBJ2-2	CAIRVRTGELFF	TGCGCCATTAGAGTGAGGACCGGGGAGCTGTTTTTT
TRBV28	TRBD2	NA	TRBJ2-7	CASSLRGGLAQSYEQYF	TGTGCCAGCAGTTTAAGGGGAGGACTAGCACAGTCCTACGAGCAGTACTTC
TRBV6-5	NA	NA	TRBJ2-5	CASKGAGETQYF	TGTGCCAGCAAGGGGGCGGGGGAGACCCAGTACTTC
TRBV5-1	TRBD2	NA	TRBJ2-1	CASSRRTVTSGAYNEQFF	TGCGCCAGCAGCCGTAGGACAGTGACTAGCGGGGCTTACAATGAGCAGTTCTTC
TRBV11-2	NA	NA	TRBJ2-7	CASSFGHTSYEQYF	TGTGCCAGCAGCTTCGGCCATACTTCCTACGAGCAGTACTTC
TRBV2	NA	NA	TRBJ2-2	CASSSLDSDVNTGELFF	TGTGCCAGCAGTTCCTTGGACAGCGATGTTAACACCGGGGAGCTGTTTTTT
TRBV10-1	TRBD1	NA	TRBJ2-1	CASSEGTGFVQFF	TGCGCCAGCAGTGAGGGGACAGGGTTCGTGCAGTTCTTC
TRBV30	NA	NA	TRBJ1-6	CAWNAGPRGSPLHF	TGTGCCTGGAACGCGGGGCCAAGAGGATCACCCCTCCACTTT
TRBV27	NA	NA	TRBJ1-1	CASSFERVSTEAFF	TGTGCCAGCAGTTTTGAACGGGTGAGCACTGAAGCTTTCTTT
TRBV4-1	NA	NA	TRBJ2-5	CASSQAERAQETQYF	TGCGCCAGCAGCCAAGCGGAGAGGGCCCAAGAGACCCAGTACTTC
TRBV10-3	NA	few	TRBJ1-2	CAIGEGVEGYTF	TGTGCCATCGGGGAAGGAGTCGAAGGCTACACCTTC
TRBV7-6	NA	NA	TRBJ2-2	CASSLVGSEKDYTGELFF	TGTGCCAGCAGCTTAGTGGGGTCCGAGAAGGACTACACCGGGGAGCTGTTTTTT
TRBV2	NA	NA	TRBJ1-5	CASSEGPGNNQPQHF	TGTGCCAGCAGTGAAGGCCCAGGAAACAATCAGCCCCAGCATTTT